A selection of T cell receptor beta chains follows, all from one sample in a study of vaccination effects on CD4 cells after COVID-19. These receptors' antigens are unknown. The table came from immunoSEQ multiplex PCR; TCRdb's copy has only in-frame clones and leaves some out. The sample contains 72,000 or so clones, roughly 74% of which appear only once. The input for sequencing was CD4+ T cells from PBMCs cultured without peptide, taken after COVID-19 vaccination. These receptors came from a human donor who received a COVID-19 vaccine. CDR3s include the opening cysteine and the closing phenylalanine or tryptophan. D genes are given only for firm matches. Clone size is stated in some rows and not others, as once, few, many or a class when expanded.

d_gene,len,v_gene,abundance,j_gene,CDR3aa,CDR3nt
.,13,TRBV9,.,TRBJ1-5,CASSVNLNQPQHF,TGTGCCAGCAGCGTAAACTTAAATCAGCCCCAGCATTTT
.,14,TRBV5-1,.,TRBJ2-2,CASSPGPNTGELFF,TGCGCCAGCAGCCCGGGACCGAACACCGGGGAGCTGTTTTTT
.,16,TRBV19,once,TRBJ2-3,CASSIGLGRVTDTQYF,TGTGCCAGTAGTATAGGTTTGGGGCGGGTTACAGATACGCAGTATTTT
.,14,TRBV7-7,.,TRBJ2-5,CASSYTGNKETQYF,TGTGCCAGCAGCTATACCGGGAACAAAGAGACCCAGTACTTC
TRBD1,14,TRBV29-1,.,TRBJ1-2,CSAVGQGRDYGYTF,TGCAGCGCCGTAGGACAGGGCAGAGACTATGGCTACACCTTC
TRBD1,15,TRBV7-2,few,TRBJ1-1,CASRRDRGLDTEAFF,TGTGCCAGCCGTAGGGACAGGGGTTTGGACACTGAAGCTTTCTTT
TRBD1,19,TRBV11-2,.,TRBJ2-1,CASSYIPGQGLGSYNEQFF,TGTGCCAGCAGCTACATTCCGGGACAGGGCTTAGGCTCCTACAATGAGCAGTTCTTC
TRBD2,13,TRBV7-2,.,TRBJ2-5,CASRRLAGGTQYF,TGTGCCAGCAGACGACTAGCGGGGGGGACCCAGTACTTC
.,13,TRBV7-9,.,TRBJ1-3,CGGGTEVGNTIYF,TGTGGAGGGGGGACCGAAGTTGGAAACACCATATATTTT
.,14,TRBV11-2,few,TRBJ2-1,CASSLRSRANEQFF,TGTGCCAGCAGCTTAAGGTCCAGGGCCAATGAGCAGTTCTTC
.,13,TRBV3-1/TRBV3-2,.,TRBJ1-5,CASSHGPTKAQHF,TGTGCCAGCAGCCACGGGCCGACTAAGGCCCAGCATTTT
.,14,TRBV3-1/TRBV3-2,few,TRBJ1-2,CASSPSGGGYGYTF,TGTGCCAGCAGCCCATCGGGGGGCGGCTATGGCTACACCTTC
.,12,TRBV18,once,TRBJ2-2,CASSPDTGELFF,TGTGCCAGCTCACCTGACACCGGGGAGCTGTTTTTT
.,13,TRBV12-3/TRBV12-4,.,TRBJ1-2,CASSLIEFGGYTF,TGTGCCAGCAGTTTAATTGAGTTCGGGGGCTACACCTTC
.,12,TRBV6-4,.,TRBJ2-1,CASSAGDFKQFF,TGTGCCAGCAGTGCCGGAGATTTTAAGCAGTTCTTC
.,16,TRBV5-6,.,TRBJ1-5,CASSQGGLGQSQPQHF,TGTGCCAGCAGCCAAGGTGGGCTAGGGCAGTCTCAGCCCCAGCATTTT
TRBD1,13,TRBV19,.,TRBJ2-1,CASSISSGGARVF,TGTGCCAGTAGTATCTCATCAGGGGGCGCGCGGGTCTTC
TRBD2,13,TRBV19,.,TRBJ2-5,CASRTSGGETQYF,TGTGCCAGCAGGACTAGCGGGGGAGAGACCCAGTACTTC
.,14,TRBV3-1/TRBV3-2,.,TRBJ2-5,CASSQDGQRQTQYF,TGTGCCAGCAGCCAAGATGGCCAGCGGCAGACCCAGTACTTC
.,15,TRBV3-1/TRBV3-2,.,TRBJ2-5,CASSQVVGGAETQYF,TGTGCCAGCAGCCAAGTGGTTGGGGGCGCGGAGACCCAGTACTTC
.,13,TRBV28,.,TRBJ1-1,CASRENGGRGAFF,TGTGCCAGCAGGGAGAACGGGGGGAGGGGAGCTTTCTTT
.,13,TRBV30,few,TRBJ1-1,CAWSRTVNTEAFF,TGTGCCTGGAGTAGGACAGTGAACACTGAAGCTTTCTTT